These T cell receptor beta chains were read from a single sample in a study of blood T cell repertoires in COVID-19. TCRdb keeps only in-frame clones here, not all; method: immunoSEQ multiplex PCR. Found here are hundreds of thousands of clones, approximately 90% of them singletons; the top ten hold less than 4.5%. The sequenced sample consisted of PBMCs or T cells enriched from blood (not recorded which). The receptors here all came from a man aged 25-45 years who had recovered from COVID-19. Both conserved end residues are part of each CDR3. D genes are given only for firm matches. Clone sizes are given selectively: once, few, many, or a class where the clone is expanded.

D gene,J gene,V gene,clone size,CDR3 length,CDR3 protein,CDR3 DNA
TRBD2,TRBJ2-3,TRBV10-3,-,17,CATLAGGLGLSTDTQYF,TGTGCCACCCTGGCTGGGGGACTAGGATTGAGCACAGATACGCAGTATTTT
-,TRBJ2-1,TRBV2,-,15,CASSDVSGTTNEQFF,TGTGCCAGCAGTGATGTGAGCGGGACAACGAATGAGCAGTTCTTC
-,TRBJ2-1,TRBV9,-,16,CASHVGAPSSYNEQFF,TGTGCCTCCCATGTGGGGGCGCCGAGCTCCTACAATGAGCAGTTCTTC
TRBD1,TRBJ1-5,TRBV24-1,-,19,CATSAARDRGGDSNQPQHF,TGTGCCACCAGCGCTGCCCGGGACAGGGGTGGGGATAGCAATCAGCCCCAGCATTTT
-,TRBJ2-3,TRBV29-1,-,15,CSVSSGAPLTDTQYF,TGCAGCGTATCATCAGGGGCCCCCCTCACAGATACGCAGTATTTT
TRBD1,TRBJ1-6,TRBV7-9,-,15,CASAERGQGNSPLHF,TGTGCCAGCGCCGAAAGGGGGCAGGGGAATTCACCCCTCCACTTT
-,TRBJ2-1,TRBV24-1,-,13,CATGGAGYNEQFF,TGTGCCACCGGAGGCGCTGGTTACAATGAGCAGTTCTTC
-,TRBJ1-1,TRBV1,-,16,CTSSQEGDSTNTEAFF,TGCACCAGCAGCCAAGAGGGTGACAGCACAAACACTGAAGCTTTCTTT
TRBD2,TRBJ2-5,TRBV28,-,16,CASGGTSGGRGETQYF,TGTGCCAGCGGAGGGACTAGCGGGGGGCGCGGGGAGACCCAGTACTTC
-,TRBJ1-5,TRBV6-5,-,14,CASRGGGTAQPQHF,TGTGCCAGCAGGGGGGGAGGGACCGCTCAGCCCCAGCATTTT
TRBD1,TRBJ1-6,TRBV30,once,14,CAWNSDRANSPLHF,TGTGCCTGGAACTCGGACAGGGCAAATTCACCCCTCCACTTT
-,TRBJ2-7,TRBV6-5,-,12,CASSLGDYEQYF,TGTGCCAGCAGTTTGGGCGACTACGAGCAGTACTTC
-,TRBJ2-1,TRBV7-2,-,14,CASSLEGLSYEQFF,TGTGCCAGCAGCTTAGAAGGACTGTCCTATGAGCAGTTCTTC
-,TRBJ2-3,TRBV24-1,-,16,CATSDSGGLAADTQYF,TGTGCCACCAGTGACTCAGGGGGTTTAGCGGCAGATACGCAGTATTTT
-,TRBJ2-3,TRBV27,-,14,CASSEGAAPDTQYF,TGTGCCAGCAGTGAAGGGGCTGCACCAGATACGCAGTATTTT
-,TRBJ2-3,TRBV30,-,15,CAWSRDIIPTDTQYF,TGTGCCTGGAGTAGGGACATTATTCCCACAGATACGCAGTATTTT
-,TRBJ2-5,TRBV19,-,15,CASSPGQTLLEAQYF,TGTGCCAGTAGCCCCGGACAGACTCTTCTTGAGGCCCAGTACTTC
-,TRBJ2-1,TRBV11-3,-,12,CASSEVLAGQFF,TGTGCCAGCAGCGAAGTACTGGCGGGGCAGTTCTTC
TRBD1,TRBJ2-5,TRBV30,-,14,CAWSVTGGGETQYF,TGTGCCTGGAGTGTAACAGGGGGCGGAGAGACCCAGTACTTC
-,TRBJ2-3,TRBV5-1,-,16,CASSLAGGSHTDTQYF,TGCGCCAGCAGCTTGGCGGGCGGGTCGCACACAGATACGCAGTATTTT
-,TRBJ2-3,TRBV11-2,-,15,CASSLVLSSTDTQYF,TGTGCCAGCAGCTTAGTTTTAAGCAGCACAGATACGCAGTATTTT
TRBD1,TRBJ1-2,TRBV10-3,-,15,CAISEPGQAGGGYTF,TGTGCCATCAGTGAGCCGGGACAGGCAGGGGGTGGCTACACCTTC
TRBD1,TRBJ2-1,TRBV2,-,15,CASSVQQGAYNEQFF,TGTGCCAGCAGTGTACAACAGGGGGCATACAATGAGCAGTTCTTC
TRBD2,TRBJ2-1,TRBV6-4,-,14,CASARLAGLGEQFF,TGTGCCAGCGCCCGACTAGCGGGATTGGGTGAGCAGTTCTTC
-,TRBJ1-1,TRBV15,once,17,CATSRDQYRGMNTEAFF,TGTGCCACCAGCAGAGATCAATATAGGGGAATGAACACTGAAGCTTTCTTT
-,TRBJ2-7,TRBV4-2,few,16,CASSQGSGSGSYEQYF,TGTGCCAGCAGCCAGGGCTCGGGTAGCGGCTCCTACGAGCAGTACTTC
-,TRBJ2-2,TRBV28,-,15,CASSVQGLGTGELFF,TGTGCCAGCAGCGTACAGGGATTGGGCACCGGGGAGCTGTTTTTT
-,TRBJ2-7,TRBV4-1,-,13,CASSQAQLYEQYF,TGCGCCAGCAGCCAAGCACAGCTCTACGAGCAGTACTTC
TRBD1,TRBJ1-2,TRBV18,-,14,CASSPGTGGTGYTF,TGTGCCAGCTCACCAGGGACAGGGGGCACTGGCTACACCTTC
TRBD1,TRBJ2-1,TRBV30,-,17,CAWSGLSRDSSYNEQFF,TGTGCCTGGAGTGGCCTCTCCCGGGACAGCTCCTACAATGAGCAGTTCTTC
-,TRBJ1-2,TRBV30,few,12,CAWSVGQYGYTF,TGTGCCTGGAGTGTCGGACAGTATGGCTACACCTTC
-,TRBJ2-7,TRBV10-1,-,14,CASSESGRSYEQYF,TGCGCCAGCAGTGAGTCCGGGAGATCCTACGAGCAGTACTTC
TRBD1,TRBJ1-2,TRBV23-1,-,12,CASNYRGYGYTF,TGCGCCAGCAACTACAGGGGCTATGGCTACACCTTC
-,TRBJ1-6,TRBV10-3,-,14,CAISDRSYNSPLHF,TGTGCCATTTCCGACAGGTCTTATAATTCACCCCTCCACTTT
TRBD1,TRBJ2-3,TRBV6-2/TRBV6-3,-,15,CASSPWDRGTDTQYF,TGTGCCAGCAGTCCATGGGACAGGGGAACAGATACGCAGTATTTT
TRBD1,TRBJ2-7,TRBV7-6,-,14,CASSLVGQGTEQYF,TGTGCCAGCAGCTTAGTGGGACAGGGGACTGAGCAGTACTTC
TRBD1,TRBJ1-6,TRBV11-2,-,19,CASSGSVWVRGQRNSPLHF,TGTGCCAGCAGCGGTAGCGTATGGGTTCGGGGACAGAGGAATTCACCCCTCCACTTT
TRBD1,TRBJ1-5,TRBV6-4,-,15,CASSAGTGGNQPQHF,TGTGCCAGCAGTGCCGGGACAGGGGGCAATCAGCCCCAGCATTTT
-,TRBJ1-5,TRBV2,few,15,CASSEGTVSNQPQHF,TGTGCCAGCAGTGAAGGTACAGTGAGCAATCAGCCCCAGCATTTT
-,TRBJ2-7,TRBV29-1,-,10,CSVGVDEQYF,TGCAGCGTTGGCGTTGACGAGCAGTACTTC
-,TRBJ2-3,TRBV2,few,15,CASSLDRQSTDTQYF,TGTGCCAGCAGTTTGGACAGACAAAGCACAGATACGCAGTATTTT
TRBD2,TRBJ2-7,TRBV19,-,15,CASSSSGLPPYEQYF,TGTGCCAGTAGTAGCTCGGGACTACCGCCCTACGAGCAGTACTTC
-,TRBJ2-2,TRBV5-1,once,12,CASSVVTGELFF,TGCGCCAGCAGCGTAGTTACCGGGGAGCTGTTTTTT
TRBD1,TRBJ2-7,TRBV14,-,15,CASSPPGTGSSEQYF,TGTGCCAGCAGCCCCCCCGGGACAGGGTCATCCGAGCAGTACTTC
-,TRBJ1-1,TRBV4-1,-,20,CASSQGGGLGSGNMNTEAFF,TGCGCCAGCAGCCAAGGTGGAGGGCTGGGGTCGGGGAATATGAACACTGAAGCTTTCTTT
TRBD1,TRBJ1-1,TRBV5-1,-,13,CASSWTGDTEAFF,TGCGCCAGCAGCTGGACAGGGGACACTGAAGCTTTCTTT
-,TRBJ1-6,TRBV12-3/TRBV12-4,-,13,CASSPGAGSPLHF,TGTGCCAGCAGCCCAGGGGCTGGTTCACCCCTCCACTTT
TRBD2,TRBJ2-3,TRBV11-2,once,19,CASSFKGTSGGAWTDTQYF,TGTGCCAGCAGCTTCAAAGGGACTAGCGGGGGGGCTTGGACAGATACGCAGTATTTT
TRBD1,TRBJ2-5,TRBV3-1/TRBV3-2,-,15,CASRLVGTGQETQYF,TGTGCCAGCAGACTCGTTGGGACAGGACAAGAGACCCAGTACTTC
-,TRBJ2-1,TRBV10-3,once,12,CATGTNYNEQFF,TGTGCCACCGGGACAAACTACAATGAGCAGTTCTTC
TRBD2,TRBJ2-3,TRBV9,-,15,CASSVARGGTDTQYF,TGTGCCAGCAGCGTAGCTCGGGGGGGCACAGATACGCAGTATTTT
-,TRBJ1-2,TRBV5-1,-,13,CASSHDRLRGYTF,TGCGCCAGCAGCCACGACAGGCTTCGCGGCTACACCTTC
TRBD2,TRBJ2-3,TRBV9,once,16,CASSVEYGRAPDTQYF,TGTGCCAGCAGCGTAGAATACGGGAGGGCCCCCGATACGCAGTATTTT